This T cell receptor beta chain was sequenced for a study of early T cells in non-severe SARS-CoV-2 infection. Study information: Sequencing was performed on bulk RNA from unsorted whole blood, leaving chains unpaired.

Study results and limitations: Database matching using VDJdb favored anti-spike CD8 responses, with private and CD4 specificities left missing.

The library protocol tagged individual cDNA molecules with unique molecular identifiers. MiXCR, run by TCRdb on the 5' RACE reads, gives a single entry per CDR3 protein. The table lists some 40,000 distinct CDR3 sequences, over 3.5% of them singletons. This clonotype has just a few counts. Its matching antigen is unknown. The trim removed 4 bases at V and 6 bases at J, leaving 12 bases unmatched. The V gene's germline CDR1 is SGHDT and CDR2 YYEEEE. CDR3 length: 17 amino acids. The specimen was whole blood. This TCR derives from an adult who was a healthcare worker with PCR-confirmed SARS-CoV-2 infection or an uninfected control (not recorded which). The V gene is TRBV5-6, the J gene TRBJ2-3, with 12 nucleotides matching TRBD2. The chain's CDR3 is CASSTRRLAGGSDTQYF. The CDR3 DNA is TGTGCCAGCAGCACCCGTCGGCTAGCGGGAGGGTCGGATACGCAGTATTTT.